In this sample, the clone carrying this TCR beta chain turned up a few times. The data derive from a study of early T cells in non-severe SARS-CoV-2 infection. Across the study: The sequenced material was bulk RNA from unsorted whole blood, and its chains were unpaired.

Individual cDNA molecules carried attached unique molecular identifiers. TCRdb reprocessed the 5' RACE reads via MiXCR and lists one record per CDR3 protein. The table records some 32,000 distinct CDR3 sequences, 3.9% of them present only once. This clonotype originated in an adult who was a healthcare worker with PCR-confirmed SARS-CoV-2 infection or an uninfected control (not recorded which). Sequencing was carried out using whole blood.

For the CDR3, the DNA is TGCAGCGTTGAAGGCGGGCGGGGACTCGAGGCAGAGCAGTTCTTC. It codes for CSVEGGRGLEAEQFF. This chain connects TRBV29-1 to TRBJ2-1, with D possibly TRBD2 on 6 matching bases. Germline V lookup: CDR1 SQVTM, CDR2 ANQGSEA. The CDR3 length is 15 residues. The ends were cut back, 1 base at V and 10 bases at J, with 20 bases in the middle.